The rows below give T cell receptor beta chains drawn from one sample of a study of T-cell memory formation after mild COVID-19. Each CDR3 protein gets one entry after TCRdb re-called the 5' RACE reads with MiXCR. The sample holds 220,000 or so distinct CDR3 sequences, around 9.1% seen once. Sequencing input: PBMCs or a T cell subset sorted from them (not recorded which). The receptors shown here come from a man aged 18 to 30 who had mild COVID-19 (a few samples of this study predate the infection). Cell type and time point are not known. The CDR3 runs from the conserved cysteine through the conserved F or W. D genes are given only for firm matches. Some rows mark clone size as missing; the rest say once, few, many or name a class of expanded clone.

16,TRBJ1-3,-,-,TRBV18,TGTGCCAGCTCACCACCGGCAGGGCCCTCTGGAAACACCATATATTTT,CASSPPAGPSGNTIYF
15,TRBJ2-4,-,-,TRBV6-5,TGTGCCAGCAGTTTTTTCAGGAACGGCAAAAACATTCAGTACTTC,CASSFFRNGKNIQYF
14,TRBJ2-5,few,-,TRBV7-2,TGTGCCAGCAGCTTATCGCGGGGCCAAGAGACCCAGTACTTC,CASSLSRGQETQYF
14,TRBJ2-5,many,TRBD2,TRBV5-1,TGCGCCAGCAGCGCCGGGACTAGCCAAGAGACCCAGTACTTC,CASSAGTSQETQYF
16,TRBJ1-3,-,-,TRBV23-1,TGCGCCAGCAGTCCAAAGGGACGCGGCCGGTCTAGGCCCATATATTTT,CASSPKGRGRSRPIYF
16,TRBJ2-1,few,TRBD2,TRBV7-9,TGTGCCAGCAGACCCATCGGGACTAGCGGCTACAATGAGCAGTTCTTC,CASRPIGTSGYNEQFF
12,TRBJ2-5,many,-,TRBV4-1,TGCGCCAGCAGCCTCCGGCAAGAGACCCAGTACTTC,CASSLRQETQYF
15,TRBJ1-2,few,TRBD1,TRBV19,TGTGCCAGCAAGACAGGGGAGTGGAGGGACTATGGCTACACCTTC,CASKTGEWRDYGYTF
15,TRBJ2-7,few,TRBD2,TRBV20-1,TGCAGTGCATCGACGGTCGGGGGGGGTTCCTACGAGCAGTACTTC,CSASTVGGGSYEQYF
11,TRBJ1-6,many,-,TRBV2,TGTGCCAGCAGTGCACAGGCACCCCTCCACTTT,CASSAQAPLHF
15,TRBJ1-6,few,TRBD1,TRBV24-1,TGTGCCACCAGTGATCCAGGGGGCGCAGACTCACCCCTCCACTTT,CATSDPGGADSPLHF
16,TRBJ2-1,-,-,TRBV5-1,TGCGCCAGCAGCGAGGGACTCTTCAGCTCCTACAATGAGCAGTTCTTC,CASSEGLFSSYNEQFF
16,TRBJ2-3,few,TRBD2,TRBV5-1,TGCGCCAGCAGCTTCGGACTAGCGGGGGGCATAGATACGCAGTATTTT,CASSFGLAGGIDTQYF
18,TRBJ2-3,-,TRBD2,TRBV4-3,TGCGCCAGCAGCCAAGAAGCTTCAGCGGGGGGTAACACAGATACGCAGTATTTT,CASSQEASAGGNTDTQYF
15,TRBJ2-3,-,-,TRBV7-2,TGTGCCAGCAGCTCCCAGACTAGGGATGCAGATACGCAGTATTTT,CASSSQTRDADTQYF
13,TRBJ1-1,-,-,TRBV11-2,TGTGCCAGCAGCTTAGTGCACAGCACTGAAGCTTTCTTT,CASSLVHSTEAFF
15,TRBJ1-5,-,-,TRBV12-3/TRBV12-4,TGTGCCAGCAGTTTCAGGGGTTGGGGCAATCAGCCCCAGCATTTT,CASSFRGWGNQPQHF
15,TRBJ2-2,few,-,TRBV5-1,TGCGCCAGCAGCTTGGCGGAGGCGAACACCGGGGAGCTGTTTTTT,CASSLAEANTGELFF
15,TRBJ2-5,-,-,TRBV7-6,TGTGCCAGCAGCTCATACAGGGAGCCTAAAGAGACCCAGTACTTC,CASSSYREPKETQYF
15,TRBJ2-5,few,-,TRBV18,TGTGCCAGCTCACCAAATCAGGGACGCCAAGAGACCCAGTACTTC,CASSPNQGRQETQYF